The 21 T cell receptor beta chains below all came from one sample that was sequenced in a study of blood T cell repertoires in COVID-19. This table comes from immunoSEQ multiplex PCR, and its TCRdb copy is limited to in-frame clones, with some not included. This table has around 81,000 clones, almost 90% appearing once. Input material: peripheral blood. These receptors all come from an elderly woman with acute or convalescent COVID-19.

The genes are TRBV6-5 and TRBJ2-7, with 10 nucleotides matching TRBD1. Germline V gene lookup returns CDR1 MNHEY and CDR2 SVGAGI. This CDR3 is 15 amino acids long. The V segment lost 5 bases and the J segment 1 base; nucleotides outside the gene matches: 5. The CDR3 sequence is CASSRRTGGSYEQYF. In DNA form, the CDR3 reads TGTGCCAGCAGTCGCCGGACAGGGGGTTCCTACGAGCAGTACTTC.

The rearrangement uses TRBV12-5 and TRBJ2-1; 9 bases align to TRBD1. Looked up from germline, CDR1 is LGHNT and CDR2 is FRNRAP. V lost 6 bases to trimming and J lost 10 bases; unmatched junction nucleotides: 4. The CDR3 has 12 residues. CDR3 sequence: CASGLGTGEQFF. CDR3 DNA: TGTGCTAGTGGGCTTGGGACAGGGGAGCAGTTCTTC.

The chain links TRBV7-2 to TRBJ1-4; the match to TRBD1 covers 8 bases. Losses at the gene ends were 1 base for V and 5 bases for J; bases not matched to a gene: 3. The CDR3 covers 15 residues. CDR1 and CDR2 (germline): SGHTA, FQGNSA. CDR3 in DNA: TGTGCCAGCAGCTTAGATAGGACAGGGAATGAAAAACTGTTTTTT. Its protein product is CASSLDRTGNEKLFF.

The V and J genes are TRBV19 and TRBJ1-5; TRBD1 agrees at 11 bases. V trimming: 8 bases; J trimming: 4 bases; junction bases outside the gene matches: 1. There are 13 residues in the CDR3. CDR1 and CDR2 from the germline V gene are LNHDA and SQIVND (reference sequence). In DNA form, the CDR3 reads TGTGCCAGTGGACAGGGGGCAAATCAGCCCCAGCATTTT. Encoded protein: CASGQGANQPQHF.

CDR3 sequence: CAWSRTGSQPQHF. In DNA form, the CDR3 reads TGTGCCTGGAGTCGGACAGGGAGTCAGCCCCAGCATTTT. The chain links TRBV30 to TRBJ1-5; 8 positions match TRBD1. Looked up from germline, CDR1 is GTSNPN and CDR2 is SVGIG (reference sequence). The length of the CDR3 is 13 residues. The V segment lost 2 bases and the J segment 6 bases; nucleotides outside the gene matches: 3.

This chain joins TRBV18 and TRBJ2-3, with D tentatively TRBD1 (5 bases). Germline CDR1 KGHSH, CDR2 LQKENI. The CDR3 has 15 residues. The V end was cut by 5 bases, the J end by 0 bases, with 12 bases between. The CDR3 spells CASSLQVTSTDTQYF. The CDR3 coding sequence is TGTGCCAGCTCATTACAGGTGACTAGCACAGATACGCAGTATTTT.

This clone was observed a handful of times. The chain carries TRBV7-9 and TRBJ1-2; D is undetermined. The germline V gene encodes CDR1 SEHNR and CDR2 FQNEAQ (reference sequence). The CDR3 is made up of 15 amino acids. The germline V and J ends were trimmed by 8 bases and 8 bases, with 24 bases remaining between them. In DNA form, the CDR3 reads TGTGCCAGCCGCCCCCCCCCACGGATCGGGAACGGCTACACCTTC. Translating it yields CASRPPPRIGNGYTF.

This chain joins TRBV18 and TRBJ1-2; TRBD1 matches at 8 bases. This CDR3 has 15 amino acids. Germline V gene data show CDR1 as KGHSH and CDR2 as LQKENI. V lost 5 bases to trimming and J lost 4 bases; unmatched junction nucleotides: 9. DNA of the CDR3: TGTGCCAGCTCAGCCTCGACAGGGGCCCTCTATGGCTACACCTTC. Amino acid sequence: CASSASTGALYGYTF.

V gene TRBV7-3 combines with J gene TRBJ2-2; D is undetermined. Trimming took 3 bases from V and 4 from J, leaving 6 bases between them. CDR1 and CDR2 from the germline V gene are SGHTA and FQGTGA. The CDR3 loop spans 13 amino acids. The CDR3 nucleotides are TGTGCCAGCAGCTTCCTTTCCACCGGGGAGCTGTTTTTT. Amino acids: CASSFLSTGELFF. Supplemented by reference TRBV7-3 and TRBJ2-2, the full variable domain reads GAGVSQTPSNKVTEKGKYVELRCDPISGHTALYWYRQSLGQGPEFLIYFQGTGAADDSGLPNDRFFAVRPEGSVSTLKIQRTERGDSAVYLCASSFLSTGELFFGEGSRLTVL.

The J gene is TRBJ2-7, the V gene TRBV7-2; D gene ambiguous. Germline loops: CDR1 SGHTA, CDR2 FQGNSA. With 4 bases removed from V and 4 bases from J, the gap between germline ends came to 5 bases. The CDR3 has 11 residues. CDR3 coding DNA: TGTGCCAGCAGCTCATTTTACGAGCAGTACTTC. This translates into CASSSFYEQYF.

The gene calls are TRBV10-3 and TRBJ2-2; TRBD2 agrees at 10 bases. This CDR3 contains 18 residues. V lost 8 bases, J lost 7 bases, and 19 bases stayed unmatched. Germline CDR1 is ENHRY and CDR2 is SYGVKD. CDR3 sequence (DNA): TGTGCCATCCGCGTAGCGGGAGGCCCCTCGGGGGGTCGCGGGGAGCTGTTTTTT. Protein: CAIRVAGGPSGGRGELFF.

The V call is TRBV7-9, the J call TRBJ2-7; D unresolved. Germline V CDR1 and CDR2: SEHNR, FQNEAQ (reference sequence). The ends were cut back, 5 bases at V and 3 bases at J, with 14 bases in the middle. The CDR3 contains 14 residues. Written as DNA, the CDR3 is TGTGCCAGCAGCCCTCCACCCCCAGTCTACGAGCAGTACTTC. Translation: CASSPPPPVYEQYF.

The CDR3 sequence: CASSLAGQGDGELFF. The CDR3 DNA sequence: TGTGCCAGCAGCTTGGCGGGACAGGGTGACGGGGAGCTGTTTTTT. This chain connects TRBV5-4 to TRBJ2-2; 9 bases align to TRBD1. With V trimmed by 0 bases and J by 7 bases, 4 bases remained unmatched. The germline V gene has CDR1 SGHNT and CDR2 YYREEE (reference sequence). This CDR3 comprises 15 residues.

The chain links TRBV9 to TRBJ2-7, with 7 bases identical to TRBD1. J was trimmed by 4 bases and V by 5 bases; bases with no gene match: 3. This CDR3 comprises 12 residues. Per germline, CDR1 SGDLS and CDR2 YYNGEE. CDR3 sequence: CASRRDSYEQYF. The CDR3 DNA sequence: TGTGCCAGCAGACGGGACAGTTACGAGCAGTACTTC.

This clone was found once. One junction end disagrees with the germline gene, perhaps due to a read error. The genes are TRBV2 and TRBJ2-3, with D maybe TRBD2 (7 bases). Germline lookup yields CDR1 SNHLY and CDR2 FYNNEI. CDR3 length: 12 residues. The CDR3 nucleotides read TGTGCCAGCAGTGCCGCACTTGAAGGGGGGGATTTT. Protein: CASSAALEGGDF.

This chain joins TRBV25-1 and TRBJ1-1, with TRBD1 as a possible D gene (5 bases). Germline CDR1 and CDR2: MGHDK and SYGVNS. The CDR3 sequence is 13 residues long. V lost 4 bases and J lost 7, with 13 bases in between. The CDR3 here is CASSGSGLNEAFF. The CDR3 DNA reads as TGTGCCAGCAGTGGGTCAGGGTTAAATGAAGCTTTCTTT.

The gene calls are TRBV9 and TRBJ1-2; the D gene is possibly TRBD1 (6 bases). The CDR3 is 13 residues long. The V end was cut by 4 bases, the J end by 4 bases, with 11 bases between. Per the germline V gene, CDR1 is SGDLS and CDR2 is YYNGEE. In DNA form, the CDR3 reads TGTGCCAGCAGCTCCGACAGGTTCTATGGCTACACCTTC. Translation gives CASSSDRFYGYTF. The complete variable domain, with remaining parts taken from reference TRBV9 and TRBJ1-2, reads DSGVTQTPKHLITATGQRVTLRCSPRSGDLSVYWYQQSLDQGLQFLIQYYNGEERAKGNILERFSAQQFPDLHSELNLSSLELGDSALYFCASSSDRFYGYTFGSGTRLTVV.

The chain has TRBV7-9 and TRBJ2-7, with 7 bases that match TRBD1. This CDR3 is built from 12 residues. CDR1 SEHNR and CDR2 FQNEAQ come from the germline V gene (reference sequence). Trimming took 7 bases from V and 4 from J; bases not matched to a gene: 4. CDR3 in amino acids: CASNRDSYEQYF. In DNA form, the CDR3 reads TGTGCCAGCAACCGGGACAGTTACGAGCAGTACTTC.

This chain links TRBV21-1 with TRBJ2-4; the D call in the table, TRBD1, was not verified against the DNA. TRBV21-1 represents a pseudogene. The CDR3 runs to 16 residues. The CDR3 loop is CASSKGQVIAKNIQYF. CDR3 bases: TGTGCCAGCAGCAAAGGGCAGGTCATAGCCAAAAACATTCAGTACTTC.

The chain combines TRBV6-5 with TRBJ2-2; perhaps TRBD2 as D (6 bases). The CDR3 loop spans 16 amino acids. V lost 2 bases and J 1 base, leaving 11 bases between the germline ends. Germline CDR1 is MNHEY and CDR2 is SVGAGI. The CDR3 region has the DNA TGTGCCAGCAGTTACCTAGGGCGGGGGAACACCGGGGAGCTGTTTTTT. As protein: CASSYLGRGNTGELFF.

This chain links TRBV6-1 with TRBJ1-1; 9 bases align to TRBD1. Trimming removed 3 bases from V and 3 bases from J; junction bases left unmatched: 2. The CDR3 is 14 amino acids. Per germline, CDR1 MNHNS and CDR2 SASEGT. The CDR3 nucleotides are TGTGCCAGCAGTGACAGGACAGGGGACACTGAAGCTTTCTTT. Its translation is CASSDRTGDTEAFF.